These 24 T cell receptor beta chains share one sample of origin, sequenced in a study of identical twins. TCRdb reprocessed the 5' RACE reads with MiXCR, giving one entry per CDR3 protein. In the table there are hundreds of thousands of distinct CDR3 sequences, around 8.3% of which are singletons. In addition, the sample was reused for a study of yellow fever vaccine responses in identical twins.

Sequenced input: PBMCs. The origin of the receptors is a woman aged 18-35 years in good health.

The V and J genes are TRBV20-1 and TRBJ2-5; 8 bases align to TRBD1. Germline trimming cut 6 bases from V and 2 bases from J; bases unmatched to any gene: 8. Germline-derived CDR1 and CDR2 are DFQATT and SNEGSKA (reference sequence). This CDR3 has 14 residues. CDR3 DNA sequence: TGCAGTGCCCGCCGGGACAGGATTCAAGAGACCCAGTACTTC. Translating gives CSARRDRIQETQYF.

The rearrangement links TRBV6-2 or TRBV6-3 to TRBJ2-7; D may be TRBD2 (6 bases). This CDR3 contains 14 residues. Germline V gene lookup returns CDR1 MNHEY and CDR2 SVGEGT. V lost 6 bases to trimming and J lost 5 bases, with 17 bases between them. The CDR3 reads CASRTEGMLHEQYF. The CDR3 nucleotides read TGTGCCAGCAGGACGGAGGGAATGCTCCACGAGCAGTACTTC.

This chain connects TRBV9 to TRBJ2-2; 9 nucleotides line up with TRBD2. The CDR3 is 16 amino acids. CDR1 is SGDLS and CDR2 is YYNGEE in the germline V gene. J gave up 6 bases and V 4 bases, and 10 bases lay outside the gene matches. The CDR3 coding sequence is TGTGCCAGCAGCCTGCAGACTAGCGGACTCGCCGGGGAGCTGTTTTTT. Translation gives CASSLQTSGLAGELFF. The entire variable domain, with the rest obtained from reference TRBV9 and TRBJ2-2, is as follows: DSGVTQTPKHLITATGQRVTLRCSPRSGDLSVYWYQQSLDQGLQFLIQYYNGEERAKGNILERFSAQQFPDLHSELNLSSLELGDSALYFCASSLQTSGLAGELFFGEGSRLTVL.

This clonotype was detected a few times. This sequence joins TRBV4-2 and TRBJ2-1, with D possibly TRBD2 on 6 matching bases. The germline V gene encodes CDR1 LGHNA and CDR2 YNFKEQ. The CDR3 consists of 15 residues. Trimming stripped 0 bases from V and 4 bases from J, with 10 bases between. The CDR3 spells CASSQEVAAYNEQFF. As DNA, the CDR3 is TGTGCCAGCAGCCAAGAGGTAGCGGCTTACAATGAGCAGTTCTTC.

This clonotype was observed a few times. V and J are TRBV30 and TRBJ2-2; the D gene is possibly TRBD1 (6 bases). The CDR3 extends over 13 amino acids. Trimming removed 4 bases at V and 5 bases at J, with 11 bases between. Germline-derived CDR1 and CDR2 are GTSNPN and SVGIG (reference sequence). CDR3 in amino acids: CAWTSTGTGELFF. The CDR3 region has the DNA TGTGCCTGGACCTCAACAGGGACCGGGGAGCTGTTTTTT.

The DNA for the CDR3 is TGTGCCAGCAGCGTTAGAGGCTGGCCCCCAGGGGGGGTGTCCTACAATGAGCAGTTCTTC. This translates into CASSVRGWPPGGVSYNEQFF. The chain is built from TRBV21-1 and TRBJ2-1; TRBD1, as called in the table, went unchecked against the DNA. TRBV21-1 is assigned pseudogene status. This CDR3 spans 20 amino acids.

The CDR3 DNA reads as TGTGCCAGCAGCTTACTAGCTAAACGGGCAGATACGCAGTATTTT. Amino acids: CASSLLAKRADTQYF. The chain has TRBV7-2 and TRBJ2-3, with D possibly matching TRBD2 (5 bases). V lost 2 bases and J 4 bases, leaving 13 bases between the germline ends. The length of the CDR3 is 15 residues. Germline-derived CDR1 and CDR2 are SGHTA and FQGNSA.

This clonotype has just a few counts. The chain recombines TRBV20-1 with TRBJ2-1; D unclear. The CDR3 covers 13 residues. The germline gives CDR1 DFQATT, CDR2 SNEGSKA (reference sequence). V was trimmed by 5 bases and J by 2 bases, leaving 10 bases between them. This chain's CDR3 is CSADDSTYNEQFF. CDR3 in DNA: TGCAGTGCTGACGACTCGACCTACAATGAGCAGTTCTTC.

This clonotype was detected many times. The chain combines TRBV10-1 with TRBJ2-7; TRBD1 matches 11 bases. The CDR3 has 15 residues. V dropped 4 bases and J dropped 2; count of bases not matched to a gene: 4. Germline V gene lookup returns CDR1 WNHNN and CDR2 SYGVQD (reference sequence). CDR3 amino acids: CASSAGTGGTYEQYF. The CDR3 DNA sequence: TGCGCCAGCAGTGCCGGGACAGGGGGTACCTACGAGCAGTACTTC.

Ten or more counts support this clonotype. The rearrangement joins TRBV12-3 or TRBV12-4 to TRBJ2-1; tentatively, D is TRBD2 (5 bases). The CDR3 consists of 14 residues. V shed 6 bases and J shed 6 bases, with 15 bases lying between them. The CDR3 DNA follows: TGTGCCAGCAGCAGACTAAGCCAGTCCAATGAGCAGTTCTTC. Its translation is CASSRLSQSNEQFF.

The V call is TRBV6-1, the J call TRBJ1-1; no definite D call. Germline V gives CDR1 MNHNS, CDR2 SASEGT. This CDR3 comprises 15 residues. Trimming removed 6 bases at V and 1 base at J, with 15 bases between. CDR3 loop: CASRDPDRGNTEAFF. The CDR3 DNA reads TGTGCCAGCAGGGACCCTGATCGGGGGAACACTGAAGCTTTCTTT.

This chain links TRBV10-3 with TRBJ2-1, with D perhaps matching TRBD2 (6 bases). Germline V gene lookup returns CDR1 ENHRY and CDR2 SYGVKD. The CDR3 consists of 15 residues. Trimming shortened V by 8 bases and J by 5 bases, and 19 bases separated the two germline ends. The CDR3 region is CAIARGVASNNEQFF. CDR3 in DNA: TGTGCCATCGCGCGGGGCGTGGCGTCCAACAATGAGCAGTTCTTC.

This clonotype was counted at least ten times. The chain joins TRBV14 to TRBJ2-1; possibly TRBD2 for D (6 bases). The V gene lost 5 bases and the J gene lost 5 bases, with 22 bases spanning the gap. CDR3 size: 17 residues. In germline, CDR1 is SGHDN, CDR2 FVKESK. CDR3: CASSSGVGGAWNNEQFF. The CDR3, as DNA: TGTGCCAGCAGCTCCGGGGTCGGGGGAGCCTGGAACAATGAGCAGTTCTTC.

V gene TRBV3-1 combines with J gene TRBJ2-2, with TRBD1 as a possible D gene (6 bases). The CDR3 is 18 residues long. V was shortened by 11 bases and J by 5 bases, with 30 bases between the two germline ends. CDR1 is LGHDT and CDR2 is YNNKEL in the germline V gene (reference sequence). CDR3 nucleotides: TGTGCCTCCTGCCAAGGAGATTTTGGGACACTGAAAACCGGGGAGCTGTTTTTT. Translation: CASCQGDFGTLKTGELFF.

This chain connects TRBV2 to TRBJ2-3, with 8 bases lining up with TRBD2. The CDR3 spans 15 residues. Germline loops: CDR1 SNHLY, CDR2 FYNNEI. Trimming took 3 bases from V and 3 from J; bases not matched to a gene: 5. The CDR3 DNA follows: TGTGCCAGCAGTGATGAGAGCGGGAGTACAGATACGCAGTATTTT. As protein: CASSDESGSTDTQYF.

This chain joins TRBV3-1 and TRBJ2-7; 10 bases match TRBD1. The ends lost 4 bases at V and 4 bases at J; junction bases unmatched: 4. This CDR3 region has 14 residues. Germline V CDR1 and CDR2: LGHDT, YNNKEL (reference sequence). In nucleotides, the CDR3 is TGTGCCAGCAGCCGTCGGACAGGGGGGTACGAGCAGTACTTC. Encoded protein: CASSRRTGGYEQYF.

This clonotype has only a few counts. The V gene is TRBV7-2, the J gene TRBJ2-7; TRBD1 aligns across 9 bases. V lost 5 bases, J lost 1 base, and 6 bases stayed unmatched. CDR3 size: 15 residues. Germline V gives CDR1 SGHTA, CDR2 FQGNSA. Here the CDR3 DNA reads TGTGCCAGCAGCCGGGACAGGGTACCTTCCTACGAGCAGTACTTC. This gives the protein CASSRDRVPSYEQYF.

The chain is built from TRBV12-3 or TRBV12-4 and TRBJ2-7, with TRBD2 identical over 10 bases. There are 13 residues in the CDR3. V was pared by 6 bases and J by 4 bases, with 3 bases of the junction left unmatched. The CDR3 DNA follows: TGTGCCAGCAGAAAGACTAGCGGGTACGAGCAGTACTTC. Translating gives CASRKTSGYEQYF.

This clonotype was detected many times. The rearrangement joins TRBV6-4 to TRBJ2-1; 9 positions match TRBD2. Trimming removed 4 bases from V and 4 bases from J; junction bases left unmatched: 5. The CDR3 loop spans 15 amino acids. The V gene's germline CDR1 is MRHNA and CDR2 SNTAGT. CDR3 DNA sequence: TGTGCCAGCAGTGCGCTAGCGGGATCGTACAATGAGCAGTTCTTC. It yields the protein CASSALAGSYNEQFF.

The genes are TRBV15 and TRBJ2-2; 14 nucleotides align to TRBD2. The CDR3 has 18 residues. The germline CDR1 and CDR2 sequences are LNHNV and YYDKDF (reference sequence). J lost 6 bases, V lost 1 base, and 7 bases had no gene match. CDR3 nucleotides: TGTGCCACCAGCAGAGTACTCCCGGGACTAGCGGGAGCCGGGGAGCTGTTTTTT. It specifies CATSRVLPGLAGAGELFF.

This clonotype was counted at least ten times. The rearrangement joins TRBV12-3 or TRBV12-4 to TRBJ2-4, with D perhaps TRBD1 (6 bases). The CDR3 runs to 17 residues. The V gene lost 7 bases and the J gene lost 2 bases, with 21 bases spanning the gap. CDR3 region: CASTPGVGRLSKNIQYF. CDR3 nucleotides: TGTGCCAGCACCCCAGGGGTAGGGCGGTTATCCAAAAACATTCAGTACTTC.

The table lists this clonotype with a few counts. The gene calls are TRBV7-3 and TRBJ2-1; D gene ambiguous. Trimming took 5 bases from V and 4 from J, leaving 15 bases between them. The CDR3 is 15 amino acids. Germline V CDR1 and CDR2: SGHTA, FQGTGA. The CDR3 region has the DNA TGTGCCAGCAGCCCTCTGATTACGAAGTACAATGAGCAGTTCTTC. Protein sequence: CASSPLITKYNEQFF.

This clonotype has only a few counts. The chain combines TRBV20-1 with TRBJ2-2, with a tentative D call TRBD2 (5 bases). The V end was cut by 6 bases, the J end by 4 bases, with 12 bases between. Germline lookup yields CDR1 DFQATT and CDR2 SNEGSKA (reference sequence). The CDR3 runs to 13 residues. As DNA, the CDR3 is TGCAGTGCGCGCGACTACATCACCGGGGAGCTGTTTTTT. Residues: CSARDYITGELFF.

This clonotype was found many times. DNA of the CDR3: TGTGCCAGCAGCCCCCCTTCGGTCAACTTAGATACGCAGTATTTT. Translation: CASSPPSVNLDTQYF. This sequence joins TRBV3-1 and TRBJ2-3, with D uncertain. Between the trimmed V and J ends, which lost 4 bases and 5 bases, there was a span of 16 bases. CDR3 size: 15 residues. The germline CDR1 and CDR2 sequences are LGHDT and YNNKEL (reference sequence).